These 8 T cell receptor beta chains originate from one sample sequenced in a study of cytomegalovirus exposure and HLA in healthy donors. The data were produced by immunoSEQ multiplex PCR, yet TCRdb's version contains in-frame clones alone and is incomplete. The sample holds roughly 150,000 clones, 82% seen once. Material: PBMCs. These receptors were obtained from a man aged 30-40 years in good health and CMV-seropositive.

The chain carries TRBV2 and TRBJ2-3; 11 bases agree with TRBD1. There are 15 residues in the CDR3. Germline CDR1 reads SNHLY; CDR2 reads FYNNEI. V dropped 8 bases and J dropped 3; count of bases not matched to a gene: 7. The CDR3 region is CASAYRDRGTDTQYF. CDR3 coding DNA: TGTGCCAGCGCCTATCGGGACAGGGGGACAGATACGCAGTATTTT.

V and J are TRBV13 and TRBJ1-1; no clear D. Germline CDR1 is PRHDT and CDR2 is FYEKMQ (reference sequence). Trimming stripped 3 bases from V and 5 bases from J, with 16 bases between. There are 15 residues in the CDR3. This CDR3 is CASSFSGFTGTEAFF. DNA of the CDR3: TGTGCCAGCAGCTTCTCGGGGTTTACGGGGACTGAAGCTTTCTTT.

The V and J genes are TRBV6-6 and TRBJ2-2, with a possible D match to TRBD1 (5 bases). The CDR3 is made up of 14 amino acids. The germline CDR1 and CDR2 sequences are MNHNY and SVGAGI (reference sequence). V lost 8 bases, J lost 0 bases, and 10 bases lay in between. The CDR3 protein is CASGSTANTGELFF. In DNA, the CDR3 is TGTGCCAGCGGGTCGACAGCGAACACCGGGGAGCTGTTTTTT.

The chain employs TRBV10-1 and TRBJ2-7; a possible D gene is TRBD2 (5 bases). The V and J ends lost 5 bases and 2 bases respectively, with 10 bases between them. Germline V gene data show CDR1 as WNHNN and CDR2 as SYGVQD (reference sequence). This CDR3 is built from 13 residues. As DNA, the CDR3 is TGCGCCAGCAGTCAAGCGGTTCCCTACGAGCAGTACTTC. This sequence encodes CASSQAVPYEQYF.

This chain's CDR3 is CASSVGSDGYTF. The CDR3 coding sequence is TGTGCCAGCAGTGTTGGGAGTGATGGCTACACCTTC. The V gene is TRBV2, the J gene TRBJ1-2; D is ambiguous. Germline-derived CDR1 and CDR2 are SNHLY and FYNNEI. The CDR3 is 12 amino acids. Between the trimmed V and J ends, which lost 4 bases and 6 bases, there was a span of 9 bases.

This chain uses TRBV5-6 with TRBJ1-1, with D perhaps matching TRBD1 (6 bases). CDR3 length: 13 amino acids. The V end lost 0 bases, the J end lost 11 bases, and 14 bases lay between the germline ends. The germline CDR1 and CDR2 sequences are SGHDT and YYEEEE. CDR3 sequence reads: CASSLARTEVAFF. CDR3 nucleotide sequence: TGTGCCAGCAGCTTGGCGAGGACAGAGGTCGCTTTCTTT.

V usage is TRBV4-1 and J usage is TRBJ2-2; 11 bases are shared with TRBD2. V lost 4 bases to trimming and J lost 2 bases; unmatched junction nucleotides: 6. The CDR3 contains 17 residues. Germline-derived CDR1 and CDR2 are MGHRA and YSYEKL. The CDR3 DNA is TGCGCCAGCAGCCTCACTACTAGCGGGAGTAACACCGGGGAGCTGTTTTTT. It translates to CASSLTTSGSNTGELFF.

V usage is TRBV19 and J usage is TRBJ1-1; the match to TRBD1 covers 9 bases. Germline V CDR1 and CDR2: LNHDA, SQIVND (reference sequence). With 3 bases clipped from V and 5 bases from J, the junction kept 1 base outside the gene matches. The CDR3 sequence is 13 residues long. The CDR3 spells CASSMGTGTEAFF. The CDR3 DNA follows: TGTGCCAGTAGTATGGGGACAGGGACTGAAGCTTTCTTT.